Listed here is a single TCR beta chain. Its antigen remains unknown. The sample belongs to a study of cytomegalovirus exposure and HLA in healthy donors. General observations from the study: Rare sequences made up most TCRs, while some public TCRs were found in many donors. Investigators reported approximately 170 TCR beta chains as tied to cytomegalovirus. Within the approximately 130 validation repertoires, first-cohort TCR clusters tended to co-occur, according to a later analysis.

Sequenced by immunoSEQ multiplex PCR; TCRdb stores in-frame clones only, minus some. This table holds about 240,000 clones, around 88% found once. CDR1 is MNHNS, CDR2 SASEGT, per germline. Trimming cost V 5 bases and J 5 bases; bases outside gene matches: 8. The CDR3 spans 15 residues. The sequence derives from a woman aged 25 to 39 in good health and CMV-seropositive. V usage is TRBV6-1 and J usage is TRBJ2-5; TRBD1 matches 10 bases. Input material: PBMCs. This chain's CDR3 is CASSITGQGWETQYF. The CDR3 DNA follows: TGTGCCAGCAGTATAACGGGACAGGGGTGGGAGACCCAGTACTTC.